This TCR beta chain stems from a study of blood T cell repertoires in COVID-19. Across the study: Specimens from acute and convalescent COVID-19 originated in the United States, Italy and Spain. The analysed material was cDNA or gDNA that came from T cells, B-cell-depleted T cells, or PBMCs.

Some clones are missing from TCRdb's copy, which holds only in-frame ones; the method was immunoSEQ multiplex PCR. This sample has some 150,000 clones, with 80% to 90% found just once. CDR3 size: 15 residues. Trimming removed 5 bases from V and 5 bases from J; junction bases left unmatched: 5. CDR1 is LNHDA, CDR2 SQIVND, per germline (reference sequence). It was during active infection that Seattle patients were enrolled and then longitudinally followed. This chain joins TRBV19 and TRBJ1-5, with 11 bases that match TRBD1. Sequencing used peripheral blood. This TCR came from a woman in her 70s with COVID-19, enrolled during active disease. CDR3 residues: CASSVGTGGHQPQHF. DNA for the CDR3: TGTGCCAGTAGTGTTGGGACAGGGGGTCATCAGCCCCAGCATTTT.